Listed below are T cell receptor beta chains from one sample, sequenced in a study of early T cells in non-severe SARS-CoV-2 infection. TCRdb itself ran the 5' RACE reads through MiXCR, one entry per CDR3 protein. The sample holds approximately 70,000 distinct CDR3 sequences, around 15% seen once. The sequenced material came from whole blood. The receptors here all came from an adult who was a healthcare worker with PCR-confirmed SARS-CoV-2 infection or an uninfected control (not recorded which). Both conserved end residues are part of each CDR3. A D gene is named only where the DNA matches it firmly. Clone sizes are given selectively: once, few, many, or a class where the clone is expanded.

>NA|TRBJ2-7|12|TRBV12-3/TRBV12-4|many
TGTGCCAGCAGCCGGGATTATTACGAGCAGTACTTC
CASSRDYYEQYF
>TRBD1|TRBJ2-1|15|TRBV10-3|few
TGTGCCATCAGGCCCGGGGACAGGGGGATCAATGAGCAGTTCTTC
CAIRPGDRGINEQFF
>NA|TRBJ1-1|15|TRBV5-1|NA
TGCGCCAGCAGCCCACTGACGGGTAAGAACACTGAAGCTTTCTTT
CASSPLTGKNTEAFF
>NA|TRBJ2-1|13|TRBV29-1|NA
TGCAGCGTTGTTGGAGGCTCCTACAATGAGCAGTTCTTC
CSVVGGSYNEQFF
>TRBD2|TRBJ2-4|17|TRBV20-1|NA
TGCAGTGCTAGAAGCCCTAGCGGGCGGGGGGCCAAAAACATTCAGTACTTC
CSARSPSGRGAKNIQYF
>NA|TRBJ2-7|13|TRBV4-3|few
TGCGCCAGCAGCCAAGAACCTGCCTACGAGCAGTACTTC
CASSQEPAYEQYF
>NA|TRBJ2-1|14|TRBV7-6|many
TGTGCCAGCAGCCTGGCAAGTTCTGGCAATGAGCAGTTCTTC
CASSLASSGNEQFF
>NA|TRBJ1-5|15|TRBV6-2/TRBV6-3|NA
TGTGCCAGCAGCGTCCTTGGCGCCCCCAATCAGCCCCAGCATTTT
CASSVLGAPNQPQHF
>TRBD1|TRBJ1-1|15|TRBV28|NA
TGTGCCAGCAGCCCGAACAGGGGGTTCAACACTGAAGCTTTCTTT
CASSPNRGFNTEAFF
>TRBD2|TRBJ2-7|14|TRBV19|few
TGTGCCAGTAGCCGGACTAGCGGGACCTACGAGCAGTACTTC
CASSRTSGTYEQYF
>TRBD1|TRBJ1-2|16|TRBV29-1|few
TGCAGCGTTAGTGGACAGGGGGCGAACGCTAACTATGGCTACACCTTC
CSVSGQGANANYGYTF
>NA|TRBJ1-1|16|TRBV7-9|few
TGTGCCAGCAGCCCCCGGGCGGGCGGAAGGAACACTGAAGCTTTCTTT
CASSPRAGGRNTEAFF
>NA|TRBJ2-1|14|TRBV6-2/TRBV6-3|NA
TGTGCCAGCAGCCCGGCCGGGGGCGAGGGTGAGCAGTTCTTC
CASSPAGGEGEQFF
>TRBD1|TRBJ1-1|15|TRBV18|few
TGTGCCAGCTCACCCTACAGGGGTGTAAGCACTGAAGCTTTCTTT
CASSPYRGVSTEAFF
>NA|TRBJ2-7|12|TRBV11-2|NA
TGTGCCAGCAGCTCCTCAGGAGGTGTGCAGTACTTC
CASSSSGGVQYF
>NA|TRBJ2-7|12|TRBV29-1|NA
TGCAGCGTTCTCCTAAACTCCTACGAGCAGTACTTC
CSVLLNSYEQYF
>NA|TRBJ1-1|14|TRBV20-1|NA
TGCAGTGCGACCGGACAGCAACTGCACACTGAAGCTTTCTTT
CSATGQQLHTEAFF
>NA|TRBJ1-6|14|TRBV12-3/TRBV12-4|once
TGTGCCAGCAGTTTAGGACAAGTAGATTCACCCCTCCACTTT
CASSLGQVDSPLHF
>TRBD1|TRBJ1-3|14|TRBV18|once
TGTGCCAGCTCACCGGACAGGGTCGGAAACACCATATATTTT
CASSPDRVGNTIYF
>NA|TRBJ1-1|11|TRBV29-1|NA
TGCAGCACAGGACAGAACACTGAAGCTTTCTTT
CSTGQNTEAFF
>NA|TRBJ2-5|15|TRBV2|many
TGTGCCAGCAGGCGACAGACGGGTCGCCAAGAGACCCAGTACTTC
CASRRQTGRQETQYF
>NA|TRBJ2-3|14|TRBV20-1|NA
TGCAGTGCCGACGGGGGTATCAGCACAGATACGCAGTATTTT
CSADGGISTDTQYF
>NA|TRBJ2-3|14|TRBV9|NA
TGTGCCAGCAGCACACAGGGAACCACAGATACGCAGTATTTT
CASSTQGTTDTQYF
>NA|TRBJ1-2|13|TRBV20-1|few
TGCAGTGCTAGGGTGTCCGGGAACTATGGCTACACCTTC
CSARVSGNYGYTF
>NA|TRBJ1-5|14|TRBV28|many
TGTGCCAGCAGTTTATGGGGAATAGTGCAGCCCCAGCATTTT
CASSLWGIVQPQHF
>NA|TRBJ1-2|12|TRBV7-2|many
TGTGCCAGCAGCTTAGCGAAAGGGTACTACACCTTC
CASSLAKGYYTF
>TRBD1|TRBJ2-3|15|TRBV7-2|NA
TGTGCCAGCAGCTTATACAGGGGGGGCACAGATACGCAGTATTTT
CASSLYRGGTDTQYF
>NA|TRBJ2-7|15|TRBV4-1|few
TGCGCCAGCAGCCAAGGTTTCGCCCGGACCTACGAGCAGTACTTC
CASSQGFARTYEQYF
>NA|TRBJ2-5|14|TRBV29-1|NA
TGCAGCGTCGTCGGACAGCCCTTCGGGGAGACCCAGTACTTC
CSVVGQPFGETQYF
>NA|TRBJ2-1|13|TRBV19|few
TGTGCCAGTAGTATTTTGGGCAACAATGAGCAGTTCTTC
CASSILGNNEQFF
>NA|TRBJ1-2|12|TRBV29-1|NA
TGCAGCGTTGAAGAAGTAGGGCCTGGCTACACCTTC
CSVEEVGPGYTF
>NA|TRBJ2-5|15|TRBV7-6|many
TGTGCCAGCAGCTTATTTATCGGGTACCAAGAGACCCAGTACTTC
CASSLFIGYQETQYF
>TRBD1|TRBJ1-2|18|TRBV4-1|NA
TGCGCCAGCAGCCAAGATGGGACAGGGTACCGCCGGTCGGATGGCTACACCTTC
CASSQDGTGYRRSDGYTF
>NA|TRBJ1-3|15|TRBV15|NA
TGTGCCACCAGCAGAGGGATTGTGTCTGGAAACACCATATATTTT
CATSRGIVSGNTIYF